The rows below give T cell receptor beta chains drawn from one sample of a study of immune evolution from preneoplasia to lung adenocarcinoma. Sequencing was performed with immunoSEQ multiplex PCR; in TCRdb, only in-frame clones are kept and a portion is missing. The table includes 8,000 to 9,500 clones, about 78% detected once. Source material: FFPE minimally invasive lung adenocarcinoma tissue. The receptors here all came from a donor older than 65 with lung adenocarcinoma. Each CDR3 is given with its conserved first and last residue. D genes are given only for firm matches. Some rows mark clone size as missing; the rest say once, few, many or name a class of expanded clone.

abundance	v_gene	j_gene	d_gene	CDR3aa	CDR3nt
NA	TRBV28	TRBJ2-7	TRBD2	CASSPRPGTSGRSPHEQYF	TGTGCCAGCAGTCCGCGACCCGGGACTAGCGGGAGATCTCCCCACGAGCAGTACTTC
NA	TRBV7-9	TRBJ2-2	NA	CADRGTNTGELFF	TGTGCCGACCGAGGCACAAACACCGGGGAGCTGTTTTTT
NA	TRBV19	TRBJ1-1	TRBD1	CASSQGQGNTEAFF	TGTGCCAGTAGTCAGGGACAGGGGAACACTGAAGCTTTCTTT
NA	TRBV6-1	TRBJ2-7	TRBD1	CASSETGGTYEQYF	TGTGCCAGCAGTGAGACAGGGGGTACCTACGAGCAGTACTTC
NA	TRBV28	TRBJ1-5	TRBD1	CASRVTGGWQPQHF	TGTGCCAGCAGGGTAACAGGGGGCTGGCAGCCCCAGCATTTT
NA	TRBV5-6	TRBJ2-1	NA	CASSLSSGRSYNEQFF	TGTGCCAGCAGTTTAAGTAGCGGTAGATCCTACAATGAGCAGTTCTTC
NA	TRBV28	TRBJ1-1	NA	CASSLTLGRLMNTEAFF	TGTGCCAGCAGTCTCACGCTGGGCCGCCTCATGAACACTGAAGCTTTCTTT
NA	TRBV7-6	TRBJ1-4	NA	CASSFGGATNEKLFF	TGTGCCAGCAGCTTTGGGGGCGCAACTAATGAAAAACTGTTTTTT
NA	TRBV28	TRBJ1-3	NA	CASSLGVLNTIYF	TGTGCCAGCAGTTTGGGGGTTTTAAACACCATATATTTT
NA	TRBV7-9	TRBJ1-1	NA	CASSFRGGTEAFF	TGTGCCAGCAGCTTCAGAGGGGGCACTGAAGCTTTCTTT
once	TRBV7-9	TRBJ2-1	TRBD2	CASSFWEGDGEQFF	TGTGCCAGCAGCTTCTGGGAGGGTGACGGTGAGCAGTTCTTC
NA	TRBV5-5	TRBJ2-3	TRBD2	CASSPTSATTDTQYF	TGTGCCAGCAGCCCGACTAGCGCCACCACAGATACGCAGTATTTT
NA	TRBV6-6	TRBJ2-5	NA	CASSDPETAKETQYF	TGTGCCAGCAGTGACCCCGAGACAGCGAAAGAGACCCAGTACTTC
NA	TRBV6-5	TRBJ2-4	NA	CASTGTKNIQYF	TGTGCCAGCACAGGGACCAAAAACATTCAGTACTTC
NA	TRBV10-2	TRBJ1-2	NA	CASRDFYYGYTF	TGCGCCAGCAGGGACTTCTACTATGGCTACACCTTC
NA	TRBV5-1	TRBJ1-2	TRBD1	CASSTQPGQAYGYTF	TGCGCCAGCAGCACACAACCGGGACAGGCCTATGGCTACACCTTC
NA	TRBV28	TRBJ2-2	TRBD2	CASSSLWAQSGRNTGELFF	TGTGCCAGCAGTTCCCTGTGGGCCCAGAGCGGGAGGAACACCGGGGAGCTGTTTTTT
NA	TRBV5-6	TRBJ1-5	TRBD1	CASSFGRGHQPQHF	TGTGCCAGCAGCTTTGGCAGGGGGCATCAGCCCCAGCATTTT